This is a list of T cell receptor beta chains from one sample in a study of T cells in Graves' hyperthyroidism and ophthalmopathy. TCRdb passed the multiplex PCR reads through MiXCR, listing each CDR3 protein once. This table has approximately 560,000 distinct CDR3 sequences, 15% to 18% appearing once. Sequencing input: blood. The receptors here all came from a woman in her twenties or thirties with Graves' hyperthyroidism. Each CDR3 is given with its conserved first and last residue. The D gene is left open where the match is weak. Size values are once, few and many counts, or a class for expanded clones, and some rows have none.

d_call: -
v_call: TRBV28
clone_size: many
j_call: TRBJ2-1
cdr3_aa: CASRLQGLLYNEQFF
cdr3_nt: TGTGCCAGCAGATTACAGGGACTCCTCTACAATGAGCAGTTCTTC

d_call: TRBD1
v_call: TRBV3-1
clone_size: -
j_call: TRBJ2-4
cdr3_aa: CASSQSLPRQGLAKNIQYF
cdr3_nt: TGTGCCAGCAGCCAATCACTTCCAAGACAGGGGTTAGCCAAAAACATTCAGTACTTC

d_call: -
v_call: TRBV7-9
clone_size: many
j_call: TRBJ2-5
cdr3_aa: CASSPPVVQETQYF
cdr3_nt: TGTGCCAGCAGCCCCCCCGTGGTCCAAGAGACCCAGTACTTC

d_call: -
v_call: TRBV19
clone_size: few
j_call: TRBJ1-2
cdr3_aa: CASSRAVPRDGYTF
cdr3_nt: TGTGCCAGTAGTCGGGCAGTCCCAAGGGATGGCTACACCTTC

d_call: TRBD1
v_call: TRBV6-5
clone_size: many
j_call: TRBJ1-2
cdr3_aa: CASSYLDAGTGGKRIYGYTF
cdr3_nt: TGTGCCAGCAGTTACTTGGACGCCGGGACAGGGGGCAAACGGATCTATGGCTACACCTTC

d_call: -
v_call: TRBV9
clone_size: -
j_call: TRBJ2-1
cdr3_aa: CASNGVGNNEQFF
cdr3_nt: TGTGCCAGCAACGGGGTAGGGAACAATGAGCAGTTCTTC

d_call: -
v_call: TRBV20-1
clone_size: many
j_call: TRBJ2-7
cdr3_aa: CSARGPTGRSYEQYF
cdr3_nt: TGCAGTGCTAGGGGCCCGACGGGGCGCTCCTACGAGCAGTACTTC

d_call: TRBD2
v_call: TRBV19
clone_size: -
j_call: TRBJ2-2
cdr3_aa: CASSIGPEAGGYTGELFF
cdr3_nt: TGTGCCAGTAGTATTGGTCCGGAAGCGGGAGGCTACACCGGGGAGCTGTTTTTT

d_call: TRBD2
v_call: TRBV12-3/TRBV12-4
clone_size: -
j_call: TRBJ2-2
cdr3_aa: CASSFILADTGELFF
cdr3_nt: TGTGCCAGCAGTTTCATACTAGCGGACACCGGGGAGCTGTTTTTT

d_call: TRBD2
v_call: TRBV29-1
clone_size: few
j_call: TRBJ2-7
cdr3_aa: CSVERLSGRDYEQYF
cdr3_nt: TGCAGCGTTGAACGGCTGAGCGGGAGGGACTACGAGCAGTACTTC

d_call: -
v_call: TRBV9
clone_size: many
j_call: TRBJ1-2
cdr3_aa: CASSTTTGANYGYTF
cdr3_nt: TGTGCCAGCAGCACTACGACAGGAGCTAACTATGGCTACACCTTC